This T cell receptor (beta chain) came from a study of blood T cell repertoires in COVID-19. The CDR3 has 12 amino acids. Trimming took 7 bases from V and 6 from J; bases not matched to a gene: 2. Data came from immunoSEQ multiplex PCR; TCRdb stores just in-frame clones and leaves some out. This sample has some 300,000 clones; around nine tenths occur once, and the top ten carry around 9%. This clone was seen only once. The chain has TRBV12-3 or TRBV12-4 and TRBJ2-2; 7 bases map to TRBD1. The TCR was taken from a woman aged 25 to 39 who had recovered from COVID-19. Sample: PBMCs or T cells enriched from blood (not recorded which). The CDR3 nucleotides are TGTGCCAGCACCCAGGGGGCCGGGGAGCTGTTTTTT. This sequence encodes CASTQGAGELFF.